This T cell receptor (beta chain) appears in the sequencing data of a study of blood T cells in healthy people across ages. Each donor gave around 9.6 milliliters of peripheral blood. In the case of this clonotype: Its antigen remains unidentified.

The CDR3 has 15 residues. Germline V gene sequence: CDR1 MNHEY, CDR2 SVGAGI. With V trimmed by 4 bases and J by 6 bases, 6 bases remained unmatched. Study-wide results and limits: In long-lived donors, naive CD4+ cell counts and diversity exceeded those of aged donors. Roughly linearly, TCR beta diversity per million T cells fell as age increased. Diversity estimates drawn from one million T cells were deemed underestimates.

With a J-beta primer mix and a sample-barcoded 5' primer, a second PCR ran about 7 to 12 cycles. Each CDR3 protein gets one entry after TCRdb re-called the 5' RACE reads with MiXCR. The sample records about 830,000 distinct CDR3 sequences, about 62% being singletons. The clonotype comes from a man aged 30 to 45 in good health. This sequence joins TRBV6-5 and TRBJ1-5; 10 nucleotides agree with TRBD1. Sequences were obtained from blood. CDR3 bases: TGTGCCAGCAGTTTAGACAGGGGGCAGGGTCAGCCCCAGCATTTT. This translates into CASSLDRGQGQPQHF.